The 21 T cell receptor beta chains below all came from one sample that was sequenced in a study of T-cell memory formation after mild COVID-19. MiXCR, run by TCRdb on the 5' RACE reads, gives a single entry per CDR3 protein. The top ten hold under 25% of the sample, which has 400,000 to 450,000 distinct CDR3 sequences, roughly 17% seen once. The sample taken for sequencing was PBMCs or a T cell subset sorted from them (not recorded which). The receptors were sampled from a man aged 18 to 30 who had mild COVID-19 (a few samples of this study predate the infection). Cell type and time point are not known.

The chain uses TRBV7-8 and TRBJ1-6; D unclear. With 5 bases removed from V and 5 bases from J, the gap between germline ends came to 13 bases. The CDR3 has 15 residues. The germline gives CDR1 SGHVS, CDR2 FQNEAQ. The CDR3 DNA follows: TGTGCCAGCAGCCGAGTGAGTGGGGATAATTCACCCCTCCACTTT. This translates into CASSRVSGDNSPLHF.

A few counts support this clonotype. The chain carries TRBV19 and TRBJ2-4; D is unclear. CDR3 length: 14 residues. CDR1 and CDR2 (germline): LNHDA, SQIVND (reference sequence). V was pared by 5 bases and J by 5 bases, with 13 bases between. The CDR3 nucleotides read TGTGCCAGTAGTTACGTCACAAGCGAAAACATTCAGTACTTC. Its protein product is CASSYVTSENIQYF.

Concerning this clonotype: Mismatch with germline at one junction end may stem from a read error. V is TRBV5-1 and J is TRBJ2-5, with 11 bases that match TRBD2. The CDR3 spans 16 residues. CDR1 is SGHRS, CDR2 YFSETQ, per germline. CDR3: CASSENSGGAQETKYF. CDR3 nucleotide sequence: TGCGCCAGCAGCGAGAATAGCGGGGGGGCCCAAGAGACCAAGTACTTC.

The V call is TRBV20-1, the J call TRBJ2-3; D is possibly TRBD2 (6 bases). The CDR3 is 13 amino acids. V was shortened by 7 bases and J by 4 bases, with 15 bases between the two germline ends. From germline, CDR1 is DFQATT and CDR2 SNEGSKA (reference sequence). The CDR3 coding sequence is TGCAGTGTTTACTCGACTAGTGCAGATACGCAGTATTTT. Protein sequence: CSVYSTSADTQYF.

The V and J genes are TRBV7-9 and TRBJ2-7; 8 bases match TRBD1. The V gene end was trimmed by 0 bases and the J gene end by 0 bases; junction bases not matched to a gene: 1. Germline V gene data show CDR1 as SEHNR and CDR2 as FQNEAQ (reference sequence). This CDR3 contains 15 residues. The CDR3 DNA follows: TGTGCCAGCAGCTTAGCGACAGGGGACTCCTACGAGCAGTACTTC. Translated: CASSLATGDSYEQYF. The variable domain in full, completed from reference TRBV7-9 and TRBJ2-7, reads DTGVSQNPRHKITKRGQNVTFRCDPISEHNRLYWYRQTLGQGPEFLTYFQNEAQLEKSRLLSDRFSAERPKGSFSTLEIQRTEQGDSAMYLCASSLATGDSYEQYFGPGTRLTVT.

This clonotype was found many times. This chain joins TRBV3-1 and TRBJ1-1, with no clear D. CDR3 size: 13 residues. Germline loops: CDR1 LGHDT, CDR2 YNNKEL (reference sequence). V was shortened by 0 bases and J by 11 bases, with 13 bases between the two germline ends. The CDR3 nucleotides are TGTGCCAGCAGCCAAGAGGGCTTTCCTTCCGCTTTCTTT. Translated, it gives CASSQEGFPSAFF.

This clonotype showed up many times. This rearrangement joins TRBV9 to TRBJ2-3, with 8 bases matching TRBD1. V shed 3 bases and J 3 bases; nucleotides not matched to a gene: 15. This CDR3 contains 18 residues. CDR1 and CDR2 from the germline V gene are SGDLS and YYNGEE. The CDR3 DNA reads TGTGCCAGCAGCGCAGGTCTCCTCGGCAGGGGGCAAACAGATACGCAGTATTTT. Translating gives CASSAGLLGRGQTDTQYF. The variable domain in full, with the rest retrieved from reference TRBV9 and TRBJ2-3, is DSGVTQTPKHLITATGQRVTLRCSPRSGDLSVYWYQQSLDQGLQFLIQYYNGEERAKGNILERFSAQQFPDLHSELNLSSLELGDSALYFCASSAGLLGRGQTDTQYFGPGTRLTVL.

This sequence joins TRBV10-3 and TRBJ2-1; 10 bases fit TRBD1. J was trimmed by 9 bases and V by 3 bases; bases with no gene match: 8. The CDR3 is 15 residues long. The germline V gene encodes CDR1 ENHRY and CDR2 SYGVKD. CDR3 coding DNA: TGTGCCATCAGTGACCCGGGACAGGGGCCGAGTGAGCAGTTCTTC. Translation gives CAISDPGQGPSEQFF.

This clonotype occurred a few times. The chain employs TRBV6-6 and TRBJ2-7; D gene uncertain. Germline lookup yields CDR1 MNHNY and CDR2 SVGAGI (reference sequence). The CDR3 contains 13 residues. Trimming shortened V by 3 bases and J by 3 bases, and 9 bases separated the two germline ends. CDR3 residues: CASSYLWSYEQYF. The CDR3, as DNA: TGTGCCAGCAGTTATTTGTGGAGCTACGAGCAGTACTTC.

This clonotype has only a few counts. The chain couples TRBV5-6 to TRBJ2-7; D may correspond to TRBD1 or TRBD2 (5 bases each). Germline V gene data show CDR1 as SGHDT and CDR2 as YYEEEE. Trimming took off 4 bases at V and 0 bases at J, with 14 bases between the two ends. This CDR3 is built from 15 residues. The CDR3: CASSGTGLSSYEQYV. CDR3 sequence (DNA): TGTGCCAGCAGCGGGACGGGCCTATCCTCCTACGAGCAGTACGTC.

This chain links TRBV5-4 with TRBJ1-1; maybe TRBD1 (6 bases). V lost 4 bases to trimming and J lost 10 bases, with 17 bases between them. The CDR3 consists of 13 residues. The V gene's germline CDR1 is SGHNT and CDR2 YYREEE (reference sequence). This CDR3 is CASSTWTAGVAFF. The CDR3 DNA reads TGTGCCAGCAGCACCTGGACAGCGGGGGTAGCTTTCTTT.

This chain connects TRBV7-6 to TRBJ2-1; D may match TRBD1 or TRBD2 (6 bases each). V lost 4 bases and J 5 bases, leaving 12 bases between the germline ends. The CDR3 loop spans 14 amino acids. The germline V gene encodes CDR1 SGHVS and CDR2 FNYEAQ. CDR3 amino acids: CASSSTRGDNEQFF. The DNA for the CDR3 is TGTGCCAGCAGCTCAACGAGGGGGGACAATGAGCAGTTCTTC.

J is TRBJ2-7 and V is TRBV7-7, with a possible D match to TRBD2 (5 bases). CDR3 size: 13 residues. V was clipped by 11 bases and J by 3 bases, with 17 bases between them. Germline lookup yields CDR1 SSHAT and CDR2 FNYEAQ (reference sequence). CDR3 region: CASGVGMGYEQYF. The CDR3 DNA reads as TGTGCCTCCGGGGTAGGGATGGGCTACGAGCAGTACTTC.

The chain employs TRBV12-3 or TRBV12-4 and TRBJ1-5, with D perhaps TRBD1 (6 bases). V gave up 6 bases and J gave up 7 bases, with 13 bases separating them. CDR3 size: 13 residues. The CDR3 nucleotides read TGTGCCAGCAGGGGGTCGGGGGCCCAGCCCCAGCATTTT. It translates to CASRGSGAQPQHF.

This clonotype was detected ten times or more. This rearrangement joins TRBV7-2 to TRBJ2-2, with TRBD2 matching 14 bases. The CDR3 consists of 16 residues. CDR1 is SGHTA, CDR2 FQGNSA, per germline. Germline trimming cut 1 base from V and 9 bases from J; bases unmatched to any gene: 4. In DNA form, the CDR3 reads TGTGCCAGCAGCTTAGATGGGACTAGCGGGGGAAGGGAGCTGTTTTTT. Translation: CASSLDGTSGGRELFF.

The chain recombines TRBV19 with TRBJ1-5, with D uncertain. CDR3 length: 13 amino acids. CDR1 and CDR2 from the germline V gene are LNHDA and SQIVND (reference sequence). The V and J ends lost 2 bases and 5 bases respectively, with 7 bases between them. The CDR3 protein is CASSIRPDQPQHF. DNA for the CDR3: TGTGCCAGTAGTATACGTCCCGATCAGCCCCAGCATTTT.

V gene TRBV15 combines with J gene TRBJ2-7; D is unclear. V was pared by 0 bases and J by 2 bases, with 8 bases between. The CDR3 has 14 amino acids. Germline assignment: CDR1 LNHNV and CDR2 YYDKDF (reference sequence). The CDR3 bases are TGTGCCACCAGCAGAGACGGACGTACCTACGAGCAGTACGTC. This sequence encodes CATSRDGRTYEQYV.

In its sample, this clonotype was seen many times. This chain uses TRBV3-1 with TRBJ1-6; D may be TRBD1 (5 bases). Germline V CDR1 and CDR2: LGHDT, YNNKEL (reference sequence). The length of the CDR3 is 13 residues. V gave up 4 bases and J gave up 14 bases, with 15 bases separating them. The CDR3 DNA follows: TGTGCCAGCAGCCGAGACGGGGGTTCGACCCTCCACTTT. Translated: CASSRDGGSTLHF.

The chain combines TRBV6-6 with TRBJ2-1, with D possibly TRBD1 on 5 matching bases. CDR1 is MNHNY, CDR2 SVGAGI, per germline (reference sequence). V shed 8 bases and J shed 10 bases, with 12 bases lying between them. This CDR3 is built from 11 residues. The CDR3 DNA is TGTGCCAGCGCCGAGCGACAGGAGCAGTTCTTC. Residues: CASAERQEQFF.

This clonotype was recorded at least ten times. This chain links TRBV5-6 with TRBJ2-1; D uncertain. The V and J ends lost 4 bases and 5 bases respectively, with 7 bases between them. The germline CDR1 and CDR2 sequences are SGHDT and YYEEEE. The CDR3 runs 12 residues. This CDR3 is CASSVDHNEQFF. Written as DNA, the CDR3 is TGTGCCAGCAGCGTCGACCACAATGAGCAGTTCTTC.

This clonotype was observed at least ten times. The CDR3 here is CASSVRGANTGELFF. In DNA, the CDR3 is TGTGCCAGCAGTGTCCGGGGGGCTAACACCGGGGAGCTGTTTTTT. V gene TRBV12-3 or TRBV12-4 combines with J gene TRBJ2-2; TRBD2 might be the D (7 bases). CDR3 length: 15 residues. Trimming left V 5 bases short and J 2 bases short, with 12 bases between.